Listed below are T cell receptor beta chains from one sample, sequenced in a study of cytomegalovirus exposure and HLA in healthy donors. The assay was immunoSEQ multiplex PCR, and TCRdb's table has in-frame clones only and misses some. The sample has about 150,000 clones, roughly 80% seen once; the top ten hold around 2.2%. The specimen was PBMCs. These receptors originate from a man aged 25-40 years in good health and CMV-seronegative. CDR3s include the opening cysteine and the closing phenylalanine or tryptophan. The D gene is left open where the match is weak. Rows may omit the clone size; those that give it use once, few, many or a size class.

CDR3 DNA	CDR3 protein	J gene	V gene	clone size	D gene
TGTGCCAGCAGCTCAGGGGGCGCCTACGAGCAGTACTTC	CASSSGGAYEQYF	TRBJ2-7	TRBV2	NA	TRBD1
TGCAGTGCACCATTAGCCTACGAGCAGTACTTC	CSAPLAYEQYF	TRBJ2-7	TRBV20-1	NA	NA
TGTGCCAGCAGCTTGGAGTCCGGGGATGGTGAAAAACTGTTTTTT	CASSLESGDGEKLFF	TRBJ1-4	TRBV5-6	few	NA
TGTGCCAGCAGCTCGTTACGGGGGGTGAACACTGAAGCTTTCTTT	CASSSLRGVNTEAFF	TRBJ1-1	TRBV11-2	NA	NA
TGCGCCAGCAGCTCGGGGGGATACGAGCAGTACTTC	CASSSGGYEQYF	TRBJ2-7	TRBV5-1	NA	TRBD2
TGTGCCAGCAGTTCGTACACCGGGGAGCTGTTTTTT	CASSSYTGELFF	TRBJ2-2	TRBV28	NA	NA
TGCGCCAGCAGCTTGACAGGGGCGTACGAGCAGTACTTC	CASSLTGAYEQYF	TRBJ2-7	TRBV5-1	NA	TRBD1
TGCAGCGTTGATTCTAATAGCGGGACCCTTTACACAGATACGCAGTATTTT	CSVDSNSGTLYTDTQYF	TRBJ2-3	TRBV29-1	NA	TRBD2
TGCGCCAGCAGTACTAGCGGGAGGTCAGATACGCAGTATTTT	CASSTSGRSDTQYF	TRBJ2-3	TRBV10-2	NA	TRBD2
TGTGCCAGCAGTGCCTACCCAGGGGACTCCTACGAGCAGTACTTC	CASSAYPGDSYEQYF	TRBJ2-7	TRBV6-4	NA	NA
TGTGCCAGCAGCGTAGACCCCTCAGTGAACACTGAAGCTTTCTTT	CASSVDPSVNTEAFF	TRBJ1-1	TRBV9	few	NA
TGTGCCAGCAGCTCCCAGGGGGCGGGTCAGCCCCAGCATTTT	CASSSQGAGQPQHF	TRBJ1-5	TRBV5-6	NA	TRBD1
TGTGCCTGGAGCAAGAACACTGAAGCTTTCTTT	CAWSKNTEAFF	TRBJ1-1	TRBV30	NA	NA
TGTGCCAGCTCAACTAGCCCGCCCCCCTACAATGAGCAGTTCTTC	CASSTSPPPYNEQFF	TRBJ2-1	TRBV18	NA	NA
TGTGCCTGGAGTGTCTCCGGTAGGACAGTCGGCAACGAGCAGTACTTC	CAWSVSGRTVGNEQYF	TRBJ2-7	TRBV30	NA	NA
TGTACCAGCAGCTCGTGGGGCAGGGCGATCCACGAGCAGTACTTC	CTSSSWGRAIHEQYF	TRBJ2-7	TRBV5-8	NA	NA
TGCAGTTCCGGGTCCCCCGAGCAGTACTTC	CSSGSPEQYF	TRBJ2-7	TRBV20-1	NA	NA
TGCGCCAGCAGCTTGGAAGCGCGCGCCTATGGCTACACCTTC	CASSLEARAYGYTF	TRBJ1-2	TRBV5-1	few	NA
TGTGCCAGCAGCCCGGGCGACAGGGACACTGAAGCTTTCTTT	CASSPGDRDTEAFF	TRBJ1-1	TRBV11-1	once	TRBD1
TGTGCCTGGAGTGTTCCGCCCGCCGGCGAGCAGTACTTC	CAWSVPPAGEQYF	TRBJ2-7	TRBV30	NA	NA
TGTGCCACCAGCAGAGGTGGGAGTAGCTCCTACGAGCAGTACTTC	CATSRGGSSSYEQYF	TRBJ2-7	TRBV15	NA	NA
TGTGCCAGTAGTCGAGAGCGAGCCTACAATGAGCAGTTCTTC	CASSRERAYNEQFF	TRBJ2-1	TRBV19	NA	NA
TGTGCCAGCAAAACAGGGAATCAGCCCCAGCATTTT	CASKTGNQPQHF	TRBJ1-5	TRBV6-1	NA	NA
TGTGCCACCAGCAGAGATCTTGCGGGGGAGCAGTTCTTC	CATSRDLAGEQFF	TRBJ2-1	TRBV15	NA	NA
TGTGCCAGCAGCTTGCTCCCGGGTGTATACAATGAGCAGTTCTTC	CASSLLPGVYNEQFF	TRBJ2-1	TRBV7-9	NA	NA
TGTGCCTGGAGTGTCGGGAGCTCTGGAAACACCATATATTTT	CAWSVGSSGNTIYF	TRBJ1-3	TRBV30	NA	NA
TGTGCCAGCAGCGTAGTGGGCAGGGAAGAGTTCTTC	CASSVVGREEFF	TRBJ2-1	TRBV9	NA	NA
TGTGCCAGCAGCTTAGGAGGCGGCAGCCAAGAGACCCAGTACTTC	CASSLGGGSQETQYF	TRBJ2-5	TRBV11-2	NA	NA
TGTGCCAGCAGCCGCCGCGCGGGCCCCTACGAGCAGTACTTC	CASSRRAGPYEQYF	TRBJ2-7	TRBV11-2	once	NA
TGTGCCAGCTCACCCCTGGCTAGCGGGAGTGGCGAGACCCAGTACTTC	CASSPLASGSGETQYF	TRBJ2-5	TRBV18	NA	TRBD2
TGTGCCAGCAGTTTCCCAGGGGAGGGTACAGATACGCAGTATTTT	CASSFPGEGTDTQYF	TRBJ2-3	TRBV28	NA	NA
TGTGCCAGCAGCTTCTCGGGACTAGCGGGACAGGTTCAGTACTTC	CASSFSGLAGQVQYF	TRBJ2-4	TRBV7-2	NA	TRBD2
TGTGCCAGCTCACCAGGCAGCGGGGCCTACAATGAGCAGTTCTTC	CASSPGSGAYNEQFF	TRBJ2-1	TRBV18	NA	TRBD2
TGTGCCAGTAGTATAGGTCCGGGGATGAACACTGAAGCTTTCTTT	CASSIGPGMNTEAFF	TRBJ1-1	TRBV19	once	NA
TGTGCCAGCTCACAACAGGCCCCCTATGGCTACACCTTC	CASSQQAPYGYTF	TRBJ1-2	TRBV18	few	NA
TGTGCCAGCAGCCTGAGCGGGAGAGGGTACGAGCAGTACTTC	CASSLSGRGYEQYF	TRBJ2-7	TRBV9	NA	TRBD2
TGTGCCAGTAGTCACACCGAGAACACTGAAGCTTTCTTT	CASSHTENTEAFF	TRBJ1-1	TRBV19	few	NA
TGCGCCAGCAGCCAAGGGCCTAGCGGGAGCTCTAGCACAGATACGCAGTATTTT	CASSQGPSGSSSTDTQYF	TRBJ2-3	TRBV4-3	few	TRBD2
TGTGCCAGCAGCCTGAGACAGGGGAGGGCAGGCTATGGCTACACCTTC	CASSLRQGRAGYGYTF	TRBJ1-2	TRBV27	NA	TRBD1
TGTGCCTGGAGTGTACAACAGTTCAACTATGGCTACACCTTC	CAWSVQQFNYGYTF	TRBJ1-2	TRBV30	NA	NA
TGTGCCAGCAGTCCTGGGGACAGGCTTAACTATGGCTACACCTTC	CASSPGDRLNYGYTF	TRBJ1-2	TRBV28	NA	TRBD1
TGCGCCAGCAGCCCCGACAGGGTCTACGAGCAGTACTTC	CASSPDRVYEQYF	TRBJ2-7	TRBV5-1	NA	TRBD1